Described below is a single T cell receptor (beta chain) sequence and its context. These data are taken from a study of technical replicates of blood from a few donors. Libraries were prepared by immunoSEQ multiplex PCR; TCRdb keeps only in-frame clonotypes and omits some of them. The sample lists over 80,000 clones; about 96% were seen once. The V segment lost 3 bases and the J segment 5 bases; nucleotides outside the gene matches: 9. The CDR3 runs to 17 residues. Germline assignment: CDR1 MDHEN and CDR2 SYDVKM. The origin of this receptor is a human donor in good health. This rearrangement joins TRBV28 to TRBJ2-2; the match to TRBD1 covers 10 bases. The sequencing sample was made of T cells isolated from PBMCs. The CDR3 spells CASSFLGQGKGTGELFF. CDR3 sequence (DNA): TGTGCCAGCAGTTTCTTGGGACAGGGGAAGGGGACCGGGGAGCTGTTTTTT.